This record covers a single T cell receptor beta chain. Its antigen target is currently unknown. No quality values exist for individual bases; no much larger clone is one base distant. TCRbeta CDR3 regions were amplified from genomic DNA using the immunoSEQ Assay, a bias-controlled multiplex PCR. The paper's processing steps were these. The number of nucleated cells in each sample was estimated from the amplification of reference gene primers within the assay. Sequence reads were collapsed and filtered to measure the absolute abundance of every unique TCRbeta CDR3 rearrangement. For each sample, productive Simpson clonality was calculated as the square root of Simpson's diversity index over productive rearrangements. What TCRdb holds here is the immuneACCESS table cut down to in-frame rearrangements. Part of the clones is not present; checked against another copy, under half of the missing clones reflect an unresolved V gene, and the others are unexplained. V, J and clone size reflect that table, while D and trimming were determined from the DNA. Recorded for this sample are about 380,000 clones; over 75% of them occurred a single time. Clones ranked in the top ten supply about 3% of the sample.

The data belong to a study of blood T cell repertoires in COVID-19 (dated by TCRdb to 2020 to 2021). Turning to the overall study: Collaborator samples came from the United States, Italy and Spain and covered acute and convalescent phases of COVID-19. A freely available public database, intended as a resource for researchers studying the immune response to SARS-CoV-2, is where the repertoires were released. Samples were obtained from the ongoing ImmuneRACE study (first 160 participants) and from 950 to 1,500 subjects provided by 6 global collaborators. Where available, HLA class I and class II types were obtained from metadata supplied by the sample provider rather than from assay-based typing. The material from the prospective study consisted of cDNA or gDNA derived from T cells, B-cell-depleted T cells, or PBMCs. Subjects who had been exposed to COVID-19, were actively infected with it, or had recovered from it provided the deeply sampled blood TCRbeta repertoires that made up the dataset. Sample metadata almost always included a de-identified subject ID, COVID-19 status, age in years and sex. Broad study findings and their caveats: Clinical and demographic metadata were provided uncurated, with the amount varying by source and participant.

Participants in the prospective study were aged roughly 18 to 100 years, lived in over 20 United States geographic areas, and enrolled through a virtual design. Cohort assignment in the prospective study relied on participant-reported clinical history from a screening survey and a study questionnaire. Recovered participants in ImmuneRACE Cohort 3 were defined by two consecutive negative NP/OP PCR tests, clearance by a healthcare professional, or resolution of symptoms. In the prospective study, whole blood, serum and a nasopharyngeal or oropharyngeal swab were collected from each participant by mobile phlebotomists. Prospective study participants could optionally give additional blood draws and questionnaires over an approximately 2-month period. Before DNA extraction, prospective study blood samples were shipped either frozen or at room temperature. The CDR3 contains 12 residues, cysteine and phenylalanine counted. Of the read, only the CDR3 DNA is kept; its 36 bases are in frame from base 1. In the germline V gene (reference sequence), CDR1 corresponds to PRHDT and CDR2 to FYEKMQ. Trimming at the junction amounts to 2 bases on V and 7 bases on J, and the germline ends lie 5 bases apart.

The sequence came from a woman in her twenties or thirties who had recovered from COVID-19. The chain joins TRBV13 to TRBJ1-4; the D gene cannot be named for sure. Sequences were obtained from PBMCs or T cells enriched from blood (not recorded which). The CDR3 is CASSLFSEKLFF. The nucleotide sequence reads TGTGCCAGCAGCTTATTCTCTGAAAAACTGTTTTTT.